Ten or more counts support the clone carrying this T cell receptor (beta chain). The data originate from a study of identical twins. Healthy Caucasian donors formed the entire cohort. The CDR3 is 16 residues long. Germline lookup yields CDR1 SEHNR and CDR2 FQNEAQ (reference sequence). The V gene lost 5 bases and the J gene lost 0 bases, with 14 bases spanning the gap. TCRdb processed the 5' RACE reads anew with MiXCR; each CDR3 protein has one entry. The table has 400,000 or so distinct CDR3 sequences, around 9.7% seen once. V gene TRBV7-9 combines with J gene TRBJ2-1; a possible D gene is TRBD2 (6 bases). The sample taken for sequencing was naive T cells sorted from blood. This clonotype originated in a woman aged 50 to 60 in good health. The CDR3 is CASSPGTGDSYNEQFF. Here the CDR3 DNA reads TGTGCCAGCAGCCCCGGTACGGGAGACTCCTACAATGAGCAGTTCTTC.